The 26 T cell receptor beta chains reported below all come from one sample, sequenced in a study of T-cell reconstitution after alpha-beta-depleted transplantation in children. Unique molecular identifiers were incorporated into the prepared TCRbeta library. From the PCR reads, TCRdb called clonotypes with MiXCR, one entry per CDR3 protein. The data hold a few hundred thousand distinct CDR3 sequences, with about 14% observed a single time. Sequenced here: PBMCs, sampled from the stem cell graft. These receptors came from a human donor who donated a stem cell graft to a child with Fanconi anemia.

This clonotype has a handful of counts. The gene calls are TRBV29-1 and TRBJ1-1; possible D gene TRBD1, 5 bases. The CDR3 runs to 16 residues. The V end lost 7 bases, the J end lost 5 bases, and 26 bases lay between the germline ends. From germline, CDR1 is SQVTM and CDR2 ANQGSEA. CDR3 in DNA: TGCAGCGCCTCTGGGGGACCTTCTAGGGGTCTAACTGAAGCTTTCTTT. Translated, it gives CSASGGPSRGLTEAFF.

The table lists this clonotype with many counts. The chain recombines TRBV5-1 with TRBJ1-5; D might be TRBD1 (5 bases). This CDR3 region has 13 residues. The ends were cut back, 4 bases at V and 7 bases at J, with 12 bases in the middle. Germline V lookup: CDR1 SGHRS, CDR2 YFSETQ. The DNA for the CDR3 is TGCGCCAGCAGCGTAGACAGCTCACAGCCCCAGCATTTT. This translates into CASSVDSSQPQHF. Together with reference TRBV5-1 and TRBJ1-5, the CDR3 gives the full variable domain: KAGVTQTPRYLIKTRGQQVTLSCSPISGHRSVSWYQQTPGQGLQFLFEYFSETQRNKGNFPGRFSGRQFSNSRSEMNVSTLELGDSALYLCASSVDSSQPQHFGDGTRLSIL.

This clonotype was detected only a few times. The chain has TRBV12-3 or TRBV12-4 and TRBJ1-1; no reliable D call. The CDR3 runs to 13 residues. Trimming took 3 bases from V and 5 from J, leaving 10 bases between them. Written as DNA, the CDR3 is TGTGCCAGCAGTTTGGAGGGTACTACTGAAGCTTTCTTT. Amino acid sequence: CASSLEGTTEAFF.

This clonotype was counted many times. This chain joins TRBV20-1 and TRBJ2-7, with 10 bases lining up with TRBD2. Germline values: CDR1 DFQATT, CDR2 SNEGSKA (reference sequence). This CDR3 comprises 14 residues. Germline trimming cut 6 bases from V and 2 bases from J; bases unmatched to any gene: 7. The DNA of the CDR3 is TGCAGTGCGCCCGGACTAGCGGAACCCTACGAGCAGTACTTC. As protein: CSAPGLAEPYEQYF.

The chain is built from TRBV4-2 and TRBJ1-5; 7 bases map to TRBD1. Germline values: CDR1 LGHNA, CDR2 YNFKEQ. The CDR3 has 16 amino acids. The V segment lost 1 base and the J segment 4 bases; nucleotides outside the gene matches: 7. The CDR3 DNA is TGTGCCAGCAGCCAAGGGCACGGACAGGTAAATCAGCCCCAGCATTTT. This codes for CASSQGHGQVNQPQHF.

This clonotype was observed at least ten times. The V call is TRBV12-3 or TRBV12-4, the J call TRBJ1-4; no definite D call. The CDR3 covers 11 residues. V lost 7 bases to trimming and J lost 6 bases, with 6 bases between them. This chain's CDR3 is CASTGDEKLFF. DNA for the CDR3: TGTGCCAGCACTGGGGATGAAAAACTGTTTTTT.

This chain links TRBV6-2 or TRBV6-3 with TRBJ2-2, with 10 bases that match TRBD2. The CDR3 has 22 amino acids. Per the germline V gene, CDR1 is MNHEY and CDR2 is SVGEGT. V was clipped by 4 bases and J by 6 bases; unmatched bases: 26. CDR3 region: CASSSSTLLVQRGGREPGELFF. CDR3 nucleotide sequence: TGTGCCAGCAGTTCCTCGACCCTGCTCGTTCAGCGGGGGGGAAGGGAACCCGGGGAGCTGTTTTTT.

In DNA, the CDR3 is TGTGCCATCGGTGAGGGGGACACCGGGGAGCTGTTTTTT. Translating gives CAIGEGDTGELFF. The chain combines TRBV6-2 or TRBV6-3 with TRBJ2-2, with D perhaps matching TRBD1 (6 bases). CDR1 and CDR2 (germline): MNHEY, SVGEGT. Trimming shortened V by 10 bases and J by 3 bases, and 12 bases separated the two germline ends. The CDR3 runs 13 residues.

The chain uses TRBV29-1 and TRBJ2-5; a possible D gene is TRBD2 (5 bases). The CDR3 contains 15 residues. Trimming removed 5 bases at V and 5 bases at J, with 21 bases between. The germline V gene has CDR1 SQVTM and CDR2 ANQGSEA. The CDR3 sequence: CSVTSGGSVGETQYF. Here the CDR3 DNA reads TGCAGCGTTACCTCAGGCGGGTCTGTGGGGGAGACCCAGTACTTC.

This clonotype was found many times. The CDR3 here is CASSPPGLQETQYF. DNA of the CDR3: TGTGCCAGCAGCCCCCCGGGACTCCAAGAGACCCAGTACTTC. The chain recombines TRBV3-1 with TRBJ2-5, with D perhaps matching TRBD2 (6 bases). Trimming removed 4 bases at V and 1 base at J, with 10 bases between. This CDR3 has 14 residues. CDR1 LGHDT and CDR2 YNNKEL come from the germline V gene (reference sequence).

This clonotype was found a few times. CDR3 in DNA: TGTGCCAGCAGCCGAAGGGGGTTAGCGGTCTACAATGAGCAGTTCTTC. Translating it yields CASSRRGLAVYNEQFF. V is TRBV21-1 and J is TRBJ2-1; the table's D call, TRBD1, was not checked against the DNA. TRBV21-1 is termed a pseudogene. The CDR3 is made up of 16 amino acids.

The rearrangement uses TRBV5-1 and TRBJ2-1; the D call may be TRBD1 or TRBD2 (5 bases each). Germline CDR1 SGHRS, CDR2 YFSETQ. The length of the CDR3 is 11 residues. Trimming shortened V by 5 bases and J by 7 bases, and 7 bases separated the two germline ends. This CDR3 reads CASREGNEQFF. The CDR3 DNA sequence: TGCGCCAGCAGAGAGGGGAATGAGCAGTTCTTC.

In this sample, this clonotype turned up a few times. V usage is TRBV6-1 and J usage is TRBJ2-3; TRBD2 aligns across 15 bases. The germline V gene encodes CDR1 MNHNS and CDR2 SASEGT. The CDR3 length is 16 residues. The V gene end was trimmed by 6 bases and the J gene end by 4 bases; junction bases not matched to a gene: 5. This chain's CDR3 is CASRGLAGGVADTQYF. The CDR3 DNA is TGTGCCAGCAGGGGACTAGCGGGGGGCGTCGCAGATACGCAGTATTTT.

This clonotype was seen at least ten times. The chain has TRBV5-1 and TRBJ2-3; D call uncertain. V was shortened by 1 base and J by 3 bases, with 9 bases between the two germline ends. Germline V lookup: CDR1 SGHRS, CDR2 YFSETQ. The CDR3 runs 14 residues. The CDR3 is CASSLTVATDTQYF. The CDR3 bases are TGCGCCAGCAGCTTGACGGTGGCTACAGATACGCAGTATTTT.

In this sample, this clonotype turned up many times. V usage is TRBV6-2 or TRBV6-3 and J usage is TRBJ2-7; D ambiguous. V was cut by 8 bases and J by 2 bases, with 10 bases left in between. CDR1 is MNHEY, CDR2 SVGEGT, per germline. The CDR3 covers 12 residues. This CDR3 reads CASYSLAYEQYF. For the CDR3, the DNA is TGTGCCAGCTATTCCCTAGCCTACGAGCAGTACTTC.

This clonotype has at least ten counts. The genes are TRBV27 and TRBJ2-5; D is perhaps TRBD2 (5 bases). V was clipped by 6 bases and J by 5 bases, with 10 bases between them. CDR1 and CDR2 (germline): MNHEY, SMNVEV (reference sequence). The CDR3 runs to 12 residues. The chain's CDR3 is CASSPEGETQYF. CDR3 sequence (DNA): TGTGCCAGCAGCCCTGAGGGTGAGACCCAGTACTTC.

The sample holds one count of this clonotype. The chain links TRBV5-1 to TRBJ1-1; a weak D match, TRBD1 (6 bases). Per the germline V gene, CDR1 is SGHRS and CDR2 is YFSETQ. This CDR3 is built from 13 residues. Trimming shortened V by 1 base and J by 8 bases, and 12 bases separated the two germline ends. CDR3 sequence (DNA): TGCGCCAGCAGCTTGCTGGCGGGGGCGGAAGCTTTCTTT. Translated, it gives CASSLLAGAEAFF.

This clonotype was picked up a small number of times. The chain combines TRBV30 with TRBJ2-3; possible D gene TRBD1, 7 bases. This CDR3 spans 13 amino acids. CDR1 is GTSNPN and CDR2 is SVGIG in the germline V gene (reference sequence). V was trimmed by 5 bases and J by 10 bases, leaving 19 bases between them. The CDR3 bases are TGTGCCTGGGGGCCTTTCGGAGGGGGCGCGCAGTATTTT. Translation: CAWGPFGGGAQYF.

The chain links TRBV5-1 to TRBJ2-7; TRBD1 or TRBD2 may be the D gene (5 bases each). The germline V gene encodes CDR1 SGHRS and CDR2 YFSETQ. This CDR3 spans 14 amino acids. Deletions cut 1 base from V and 4 bases from J, with 12 bases between. For the CDR3, the DNA is TGCGCCAGCAGCTTGTGGGGGAAGACTTACGAGCAGTACTTC. Its protein product is CASSLWGKTYEQYF.

The V call is TRBV20-1, the J call TRBJ1-5, with 7 positions matching TRBD1. After removal of 6 bases from V and 1 base from J, the junction contained 9 bases not matched to a gene. The CDR3 is made up of 15 amino acids. The germline CDR1 and CDR2 sequences are DFQATT and SNEGSKA (reference sequence). CDR3 in DNA: TGCAGTGCAGGGGGCAGCCTCGGGAGCAATCAGCCCCAGCATTTT. Residues: CSAGGSLGSNQPQHF.

Only a few counts were recorded for this clonotype. This sequence joins TRBV12-3 or TRBV12-4 and TRBJ2-5; 7 nucleotides align to TRBD2. V lost 8 bases, J lost 2 bases, and 8 bases stayed unmatched. The CDR3 is 14 residues long. This CDR3 is CASGASGRQETQYF. In nucleotides, the CDR3 is TGTGCCAGCGGAGCTAGCGGTAGACAAGAGACCCAGTACTTC.

This clonotype was observed at least ten times. J is TRBJ2-5 and V is TRBV29-1, with D perhaps matching TRBD1 or TRBD2 (5 bases each). The CDR3 is made up of 11 amino acids. Germline V gene sequence: CDR1 SQVTM, CDR2 ANQGSEA. V was clipped by 3 bases and J by 9 bases, with 11 bases between them. The CDR3 DNA reads as TGCAGCGTTGAGTCTATGGGGGCCCAGTACTTC. This translates into CSVESMGAQYF.

This clonotype appeared many times. This sequence joins TRBV20-1 and TRBJ2-2; 12 bases are a match to TRBD1. Per germline, CDR1 DFQATT and CDR2 SNEGSKA (reference sequence). With V trimmed by 4 bases and J by 7 bases, 4 bases remained unmatched. This CDR3 is 14 amino acids long. Here the CDR3 DNA reads TGCAGTGCTACGGGACAGGGGGCCCACGGGGAGCTGTTTTTT. Translation gives CSATGQGAHGELFF.

This clonotype was detected ten times or more. This sequence joins TRBV6-6 and TRBJ1-2, with D hard to call. The CDR3 extends over 13 amino acids. V lost 6 bases and J 3 bases, leaving 11 bases between the germline ends. Germline V CDR1 and CDR2: MNHNY, SVGAGI (reference sequence). The CDR3 here is CASSLEVDYGYTF. CDR3 DNA: TGTGCCAGCAGCCTGGAAGTGGACTATGGCTACACCTTC.

This clonotype was counted between two and nine times. The V call is TRBV10-3, the J call TRBJ2-2, with a weak D call TRBD2 (5 bases). V was shortened by 2 bases and J by 5 bases, with 6 bases between the two germline ends. CDR1 and CDR2 (germline): ENHRY, SYGVKD. This CDR3 has 13 amino acids. CDR3 coding DNA: TGTGCCATCAGTGAGGGGAGTACCGGGGAGCTGTTTTTT. Amino acids: CAISEGSTGELFF.

This clonotype turned up a few times. This chain connects TRBV29-1 to TRBJ1-1; no definite D call. This CDR3 has 13 residues. Per the germline V gene, CDR1 is SQVTM and CDR2 is ANQGSEA. V was pared by 6 bases and J by 5 bases, with 16 bases between. CDR3 in amino acids: CSVTTLTGTEAFF. CDR3 in DNA: TGCAGCGTCACGACCCTCACCGGTACTGAAGCTTTCTTT.